This T cell receptor (beta chain) was profiled in a study of T cell repertoires in aging, cancer and after chemotherapy. On the study more broadly: The whole study produced a dataset of roughly 8.6 million TCR reads.

TCR beta rearrangements were amplified from peripheral blood genomic DNA. Study conclusions and caveats: Median generation probability rose over the chemotherapy interval in each cancer cohort, suggesting rebound thymic output. Immunological memory after chemotherapy cannot be judged from the repertoire data.

A mixed TRB-A/B primer pool amplified rearranged TRB by multiplex touch-down PCR. MiXCR, run by TCRdb on the multiplex PCR reads, gives a single entry per CDR3 protein. This sample has 9,500 to 15,000 distinct CDR3 sequences, with 31% found just once. This CDR3 comprises 18 residues. V was pared by 2 bases and J by 3 bases, with 12 bases of the junction left unmatched. Germline V lookup: CDR1 MRHNA, CDR2 SNTAGT. As regards this clonotype: Its antigen is not identified.

The sequence was collected from a human donor in good health. The donor label of this sample is uncertain. Sequencing was carried out using blood. This chain links TRBV6-4 with TRBJ1-4, with TRBD1 identical over 7 bases. CDR3 amino acids: CASSDRDSRASPNEKLFF. In nucleotides, the CDR3 is TGTGCCAGCAGTGACCGGGACAGCCGGGCGAGTCCTAATGAAAAACTGTTTTTT.